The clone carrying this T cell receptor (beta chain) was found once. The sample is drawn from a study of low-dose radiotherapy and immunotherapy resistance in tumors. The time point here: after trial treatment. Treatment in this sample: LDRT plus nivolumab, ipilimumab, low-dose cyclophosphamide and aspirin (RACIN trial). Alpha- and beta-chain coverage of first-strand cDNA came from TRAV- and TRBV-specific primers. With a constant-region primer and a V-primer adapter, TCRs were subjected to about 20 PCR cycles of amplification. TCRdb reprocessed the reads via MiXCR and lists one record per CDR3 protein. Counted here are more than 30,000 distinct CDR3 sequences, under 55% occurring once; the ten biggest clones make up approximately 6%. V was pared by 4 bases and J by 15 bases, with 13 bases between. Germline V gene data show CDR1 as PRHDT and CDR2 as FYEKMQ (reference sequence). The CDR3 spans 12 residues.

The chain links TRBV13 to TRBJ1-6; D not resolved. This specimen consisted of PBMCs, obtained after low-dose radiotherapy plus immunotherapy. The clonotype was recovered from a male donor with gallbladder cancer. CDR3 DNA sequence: TGTGCCAGCAGCTCTAGTGGAGAAATCCTCCACTTT. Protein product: CASSSSGEILHF. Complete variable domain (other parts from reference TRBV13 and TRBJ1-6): AAGVIQSPRHLIKEKRETATLKCYPIPRHDTVYWYQQGPGQDPQFLISFYEKMQSDKGSIPDRFSAQQFSDYHSELNMSSLELGDSALYFCASSSSGEILHFGNGTRLTVT.